This entry lists 32 T cell receptor beta chains sequenced from one sample in a study of immune evolution from preneoplasia to lung adenocarcinoma. Sequencing used immunoSEQ multiplex PCR; TCRdb keeps in-frame clones, though not all of them. This table has about 14,000 clones, more than 75% appearing once. The sequencing sample was made of FFPE minimally invasive lung adenocarcinoma tissue. These receptors came from a person aged 55-80 years with lung adenocarcinoma.

The rearrangement joins TRBV29-1 to TRBJ2-1, with TRBD2 matching over 7 bases. The germline V gene has CDR1 SQVTM and CDR2 ANQGSEA. V lost 6 bases, J lost 7 bases, and 9 bases stayed unmatched. The CDR3 runs to 13 residues. DNA of the CDR3: TGCAGCGTCCTAACTGGGCGGGGGAATGAGCAGTTCTTC. Translation gives CSVLTGRGNEQFF.

The V gene is TRBV11-3, the J gene TRBJ2-1; 7 bases agree with TRBD1. Germline CDR1 and CDR2: SGHNT and YENEEA. The CDR3 consists of 16 residues. J gave up 2 bases and V 0 bases, and 4 bases lay outside the gene matches. The CDR3: CASSLETGATYNEQFF. The CDR3 nucleotides read TGTGCCAGCAGCTTAGAAACAGGGGCCACCTACAATGAGCAGTTCTTC. Using reference TRBV11-3 and TRBJ2-1 for the parts outside the CDR3, the full variable domain is EAGVVQSPRYKIIEKKQPVAFWCNPISGHNTLYWYLQNLGQGPELLIRYENEEAVDDSQLPKDRFSAERLKGVDSTLKIQPAELGDSAVYLCASSLETGATYNEQFFGPGTRLTVL.

This clone was counted a single time. The chain combines TRBV4-3 with TRBJ2-5; TRBD2 matches at 8 bases. This CDR3 region has 14 residues. The J segment lost 1 base and the V segment lost 4 bases, leaving 2 bases of the junction unmatched. CDR1 and CDR2 (germline): LGHNA, YSLEER. In DNA form, the CDR3 reads TGCGCCAGCAGCCTGGGACTAGGCCAAGAGACCCAGTACTTC. As protein: CASSLGLGQETQYF.

The chain combines TRBV5-1 with TRBJ2-1, with 8 positions matching TRBD1. V dropped 4 bases and J dropped 8; count of bases not matched to a gene: 8. The CDR3 runs to 14 residues. CDR1 and CDR2 (germline): SGHRS, YFSETQ. Written as DNA, the CDR3 is TGCGCCAGCAGCGCGGGACAGGTTGACGATGAGCAGTTCTTC. This sequence encodes CASSAGQVDDEQFF.

This clone has only one observation. This sequence joins TRBV10-3 and TRBJ1-3, with D possibly matching TRBD1 (5 bases). Trimming left V 6 bases short and J 4 bases short, with 13 bases between. The CDR3 is 14 residues long. The V gene's germline CDR1 is ENHRY and CDR2 SYGVKD. CDR3 in DNA: TGTGCCATCAGCCCCAGGGCGGAGGGAAACACCATATATTTT. Translation gives CAISPRAEGNTIYF.

This clone is labeled as medium-sized. V is TRBV6-6 and J is TRBJ1-1, with a tentative D call TRBD1 (5 bases). V shed 6 bases and J shed 11 bases, with 10 bases lying between them. There are 10 residues in the CDR3. Germline loops: CDR1 MNHNY, CDR2 SVGAGI (reference sequence). CDR3 sequence reads: CASRRGMAFF. CDR3 sequence (DNA): TGTGCCAGCAGGAGGGGTATGGCTTTCTTT.

The chain carries TRBV5-4 and TRBJ1-6; the D gene is possibly TRBD1 (5 bases). The CDR3 has 16 residues. Trimming pared 6 bases from V and 10 bases from J, leaving 23 bases between. CDR1 and CDR2 (germline): SGHNT, YYREEE (reference sequence). The CDR3 protein is CASTPDHRPPTSPLHF. The DNA of the CDR3 is TGTGCCAGCACCCCGGACCACAGGCCACCCACATCACCCCTCCACTTT.

Only one count was recorded for this clone. The chain recombines TRBV5-3 with TRBJ2-5, with D possibly matching TRBD1 (6 bases). TRBV5-3 is an open reading frame whose function is uncertain. V gave up 1 base and J gave up 2 bases, with 12 bases separating them. This CDR3 is 15 amino acids long. The CDR3 DNA reads TGTGCCAGAAGCTTGCAGGGGCACCCTCAAGAGACCCAGTACTTC. Its translation is CARSLQGHPQETQYF.

CDR3 loop: CASRGDRGPYEQYF. The CDR3 DNA sequence: TGTGCCAGCAGGGGGGACAGGGGGCCCTACGAGCAGTACTTC. The chain couples TRBV7-2 to TRBJ2-7; 12 bases are a match to TRBD1. The CDR3 consists of 14 residues. The germline gives CDR1 SGHTA, CDR2 FQGNSA. The J segment lost 2 bases and the V segment lost 6 bases, leaving 2 bases of the junction unmatched.

This chain uses TRBV19 with TRBJ2-7; 7 nucleotides align to TRBD1. The V gene end was trimmed by 6 bases and the J gene end by 2 bases; junction bases not matched to a gene: 4. Per the germline V gene, CDR1 is LNHDA and CDR2 is SQIVND (reference sequence). The CDR3 is 13 amino acids. The CDR3, as DNA: TGTGCCAGTAGCCGAGGACAGGCCTACGAGCAGTACTTC. It is translated as CASSRGQAYEQYF.

The rearrangement uses TRBV28 and TRBJ2-7, with 7 nucleotides matching TRBD2. Losses at the gene ends were 7 bases for V and 3 bases for J; bases not matched to a gene: 6. The CDR3 is 13 amino acids. CDR1 MDHEN and CDR2 SYDVKM come from the germline V gene. The CDR3 DNA reads as TGTGCCAGCACCGGGACTAATTACTACGAGCAGTACTTC. Its translation: CASTGTNYYEQYF.

The rearrangement joins TRBV9 to TRBJ2-7; D is undetermined. The CDR3 has 14 amino acids. The V end lost 5 bases, the J end lost 9 bases, and 21 bases lay between the germline ends. Germline assignment: CDR1 SGDLS and CDR2 YYNGEE. CDR3 sequence (DNA): TGTGCCAGCAGTACTACTTCGACCGCCTTGGGGCAGTACTTC. Translated: CASSTTSTALGQYF.

The genes are TRBV7-2 and TRBJ1-2, with a weak D call TRBD1 (5 bases). Germline CDR1 and CDR2: SGHTA and FQGNSA. V was trimmed by 5 bases and J by 4 bases, leaving 11 bases between them. The CDR3 extends over 13 amino acids. The CDR3 bases are TGTGCCAGCAGCCAGGACACCTCCTATGGCTACACCTTC. Amino acids: CASSQDTSYGYTF. The variable domain in full, with the rest retrieved from reference TRBV7-2 and TRBJ1-2, is GAGVSQSPSNKVTEKGKDVELRCDPISGHTALYWYRQSLGQGLEFLIYFQGNSAPDKSGLPSDRFSAERTGGSVSTLTIQRTQQEDSAVYLCASSQDTSYGYTFGSGTRLTVV.

This rearrangement joins TRBV7-8 to TRBJ2-7, with 9 bases matching TRBD1. Losses at the gene ends were 2 bases for V and 3 bases for J; bases not matched to a gene: 5. The length of the CDR3 is 15 residues. Germline V gene lookup returns CDR1 SGHVS and CDR2 FQNEAQ. The CDR3 DNA follows: TGTGCCAGCAGCTTAACGAGACAGGGGGTCTACGAGCAGTACTTC. The encoded protein is CASSLTRQGVYEQYF.

V and J are TRBV27 and TRBJ2-7, with D tentatively TRBD2 (6 bases). The CDR3 covers 18 residues. V was clipped by 3 bases and J by 5 bases, with 26 bases between them. The germline gives CDR1 MNHEY, CDR2 SMNVEV (reference sequence). DNA of the CDR3: TGTGCCAGCAGTTTTAAGGGATGGGTGGGAGGAGGTTTCGACGAGCAGTACTTC. As protein: CASSFKGWVGGGFDEQYF.

In DNA, the CDR3 is TGTGCCAGTAGTATAGCTGTTAGGCGGGAGGGTTACAATGAGCAGTTCTTC. It codes for CASSIAVRREGYNEQFF. V gene TRBV19 combines with J gene TRBJ2-1, with 9 bases identical to TRBD2. Germline V gives CDR1 LNHDA, CDR2 SQIVND (reference sequence). The J segment lost 4 bases and the V segment lost 1 base, leaving 8 bases of the junction unmatched. CDR3 length: 17 amino acids.

This clone was counted between two and nine times. The chain is built from TRBV28 and TRBJ1-3; D uncertain. Germline V CDR1 and CDR2: MDHEN, SYDVKM. Trimming stripped 8 bases from V and 0 bases from J, with 14 bases between. This CDR3 region has 15 residues. Here the CDR3 reads CASGDIFRSGNTIYF. CDR3 sequence (DNA): TGTGCCAGCGGAGATATATTTCGCTCTGGAAACACCATATATTTT.

This chain joins TRBV9 and TRBJ1-2, with D possibly matching TRBD1 (5 bases). The CDR3 is 15 residues long. The ends were cut back, 4 bases at V and 4 bases at J, with 17 bases in the middle. Per germline, CDR1 SGDLS and CDR2 YYNGEE. This chain's CDR3 is CASSPSTDGTYGYTF. CDR3 DNA sequence: TGTGCCAGCAGCCCATCGACAGATGGCACCTATGGCTACACCTTC.

The chain has TRBV19 and TRBJ1-4; D is uncertain. Trimming shortened V by 7 bases and J by 7 bases, and 10 bases separated the two germline ends. This CDR3 comprises 12 residues. Germline values: CDR1 LNHDA, CDR2 SQIVND (reference sequence). The CDR3 loop is CASTAWGEKLFF. In DNA, the CDR3 is TGTGCCAGTACTGCCTGGGGTGAAAAACTGTTTTTT. Filled out from reference TRBV19 and TRBJ1-4, the complete variable domain reads DGGITQSPKYLFRKEGQNVTLSCEQNLNHDAMYWYRQDPGQGLRLIYYSQIVNDFQKGDIAEGYSVSREKKESFPLTVTSAQKNPTAFYLCASTAWGEKLFFGSGTQLSVL.

This clone came up a few times. V and J are TRBV6-6 and TRBJ1-2; D possibly corresponds to TRBD1 (5 bases). The V gene's germline CDR1 is MNHNY and CDR2 SVGAGI (reference sequence). The ends were cut back, 6 bases at V and 12 bases at J, with 14 bases in the middle. The CDR3 length is 11 residues. CDR3 sequence reads: CASRTFREHTF. The CDR3 DNA follows: TGTGCCAGCAGGACATTCAGGGAACACACCTTC.

The rearrangement uses TRBV11-3 and TRBJ2-2; the D is unclear. The germline CDR1 and CDR2 sequences are SGHNT and YENEEA. V was pared by 2 bases and J by 0 bases, with 7 bases between. The CDR3 loop spans 15 amino acids. DNA for the CDR3: TGTGCCAGCAGCTTAAGCCAGACGAACACCGGGGAGCTGTTTTTT. This gives the protein CASSLSQTNTGELFF.

This clone was observed once. V usage is TRBV4-3 and J usage is TRBJ2-4; no definite D call. Germline CDR1 and CDR2: LGHNA and YSLEER. This CDR3 region has 16 residues. Trimming left V 0 bases short and J 0 bases short, with 9 bases between. The CDR3 region has the DNA TGCGCCAGCAGCCAAGATGTAGGGCTAGCCAAAAACATTCAGTACTTC. As protein: CASSQDVGLAKNIQYF.

In this sample, this clone turned up a few times. The genes are TRBV5-1 and TRBJ1-2; possibly TRBD1 for D (5 bases). Trimming pared 5 bases from V and 6 bases from J, leaving 14 bases between. From germline, CDR1 is SGHRS and CDR2 YFSETQ. The CDR3 has 13 amino acids. Written as DNA, the CDR3 is TGCGCCAGCAGGGGAGGGGAAATAAATGGCTACACCTTC. This encodes CASRGGEINGYTF.

A remark on this clone: The DNA is omitted, as the CDR3 cannot be located on it reliably, and the CDR3 follows TCRdb's listing. The V gene is TRBV2, the J gene TRBJ1-6; the table's D gene call, TRBD1, was not cross checked with the DNA. The CDR3 has 15 residues if both end residues are counted. Germline V gene lookup returns CDR1 SNHLY and CDR2 FYNNEI. CDR3 in amino acids: CASILEGQGNSPLHF.

The V and J genes are TRBV19 and TRBJ2-1; perhaps TRBD1 as D (6 bases). CDR1 and CDR2 (germline): LNHDA, SQIVND (reference sequence). The CDR3 consists of 12 residues. The germline V and J ends were trimmed by 3 bases and 11 bases, with 11 bases remaining between them. CDR3: CASSILDRQQFF. The CDR3 coding sequence is TGTGCCAGTAGTATCTTGGACAGACAGCAGTTCTTC.

In its sample, this clone was seen once. This chain joins TRBV7-6 and TRBJ2-7, with 7 bases matching TRBD1. V dropped 5 bases and J dropped 0; count of bases not matched to a gene: 4. The CDR3 is made up of 14 amino acids. CDR1 and CDR2 from the germline V gene are SGHVS and FNYEAQ. The CDR3 here is CASSEGQFSYEQYF. The CDR3, as DNA: TGTGCCAGCAGCGAGGGACAGTTCTCCTACGAGCAGTACTTC.

The chain combines TRBV4-3 with TRBJ2-3, with D tentatively TRBD2 (5 bases). V lost 3 bases and J lost 7, with 11 bases in between. The CDR3 loop spans 13 amino acids. Germline V CDR1 and CDR2: LGHNA, YSLEER. CDR3 region: CASSHDRGNTQYF. The CDR3 nucleotides are TGCGCCAGCAGCCATGATCGGGGAAATACGCAGTATTTT.

This clone was counted a single time. V gene TRBV9 combines with J gene TRBJ1-2; D gene unclear. The CDR3 consists of 12 residues. Germline CDR1 reads SGDLS; CDR2 reads YYNGEE. V was clipped by 4 bases and J by 4 bases, with 8 bases between them. CDR3 DNA: TGTGCCAGCAGCCACTTCTCCTATGGCTACACCTTC. It is translated as CASSHFSYGYTF.

The chain combines TRBV27 with TRBJ2-7; tentative D call: TRBD2 (6 bases). With 2 bases removed from V and 1 base from J, the gap between germline ends came to 12 bases. The CDR3 consists of 15 residues. From germline, CDR1 is MNHEY and CDR2 SMNVEV (reference sequence). The CDR3 sequence: CASSLITAGSYEQYF. The CDR3 DNA sequence: TGTGCCAGCAGTTTAATCACGGCGGGGTCCTACGAGCAGTACTTC.

A single count supports this clone. The rearrangement joins TRBV5-1 to TRBJ2-7; a possible D gene is TRBD2 (6 bases). In germline, CDR1 is SGHRS, CDR2 YFSETQ. V lost 4 bases, J lost 6 bases, and 17 bases lay in between. The CDR3 covers 14 residues. The CDR3 region is CASSIGTPEGEQYF. As DNA, the CDR3 is TGCGCCAGCAGCATCGGGACTCCTGAGGGCGAGCAGTACTTC.

This clone appeared a single time. This rearrangement joins TRBV10-2 to TRBJ2-2; D is tentatively TRBD1 or TRBD2 (5 bases each). The CDR3 loop spans 15 amino acids. CDR1 and CDR2 (germline): WSHSY, SAAADI. Trimming took 3 bases from V and 3 from J, leaving 11 bases between them. DNA of the CDR3: TGCGCCAGCAGTGATGGGACCAAATACACCGGGGAGCTGTTTTTT. Protein: CASSDGTKYTGELFF.

This clone appeared a single time. The rearrangement links TRBV19 to TRBJ2-7; D might be TRBD1 or TRBD2, each matching 5 bases. CDR1 LNHDA and CDR2 SQIVND come from the germline V gene (reference sequence). Trimming cost V 6 bases and J 0 bases, with 12 bases left between them. The CDR3 length is 14 residues. The CDR3 DNA follows: TGTGCCAGTAGCGACGAGGGGACCTCCTACGAGCAGTACTTC. It yields the protein CASSDEGTSYEQYF. Supplemented by reference TRBV19 and TRBJ2-7, the full variable domain reads DGGITQSPKYLFRKEGQNVTLSCEQNLNHDAMYWYRQDPGQGLRLIYYSQIVNDFQKGDIAEGYSVSREKKESFPLTVTSAQKNPTAFYLCASSDEGTSYEQYFGPGTRLTVT.